Following are 30 T cell receptor beta chains from one sample sequenced in a study of T cell responses to AZD1222 COVID-19 vaccine. Produced via immunoSEQ multiplex PCR; TCRdb's table is partial and in-frame only. There are tens of thousands of clones in the sample; around 88% occur only once, and approximately 15% lies in the top ten. The specimen was peripheral blood, collected on day 0 of AZD1222 vaccination. These receptors originate from an adult in good health.

CDR3 DNA: TGTGCCAGCAGTGAGGTGGGGCCAACTAATGAAAAACTGTTTTTT. Amino acid sequence: CASSEVGPTNEKLFF. The chain combines TRBV2 with TRBJ1-4; D may be TRBD1 (5 bases). Trimming pared 3 bases from V and 0 bases from J, leaving 8 bases between. The CDR3 length is 15 residues. The germline gives CDR1 SNHLY, CDR2 FYNNEI. Together with reference TRBV2 and TRBJ1-4, the CDR3 gives the full variable domain: EPEVTQTPSHQVTQMGQEVILRCVPISNHLYFYWYRQILGQKVEFLVSFYNNEISEKSEIFDDQFSVERPDGSNFTLKIRSTKLEDSAMYFCASSEVGPTNEKLFFGSGTQLSVL.

The chain has TRBV7-9 and TRBJ2-7, with 8 bases that match TRBD2. Trimming took 3 bases from V and 2 from J; bases not matched to a gene: 3. Germline V CDR1 and CDR2: SEHNR, FQNEAQ (reference sequence). The CDR3 runs 14 residues. CDR3 loop: CASSFRTSPYEQYF. DNA for the CDR3: TGTGCCAGCAGCTTCCGGACTAGCCCCTACGAGCAGTACTTC.

V usage is TRBV24-1 and J usage is TRBJ1-2; D call uncertain. The CDR3 extends over 14 amino acids. Trimming shortened V by 2 bases and J by 2 bases, and 8 bases separated the two germline ends. Germline CDR1 reads KGHDR; CDR2 reads SFDVKD. Here the CDR3 reads CATSDSDGNYGYTF. In nucleotides, the CDR3 is TGTGCCACCAGTGATTCGGACGGAAACTATGGCTACACCTTC.

The rearrangement links TRBV28 to TRBJ1-2, with D unresolved. V was pared by 6 bases and J by 7 bases, with 15 bases between. The CDR3 has 13 amino acids. Per the germline V gene, CDR1 is MDHEN and CDR2 is SYDVKM. CDR3: CASSETALSGYTF. The CDR3 DNA is TGTGCCAGCAGCGAAACAGCTCTATCTGGCTACACCTTC.

The V call is TRBV6-2 or TRBV6-3, the J call TRBJ1-1; weak D call: TRBD1 (5 bases). Germline loops: CDR1 MNHEY, CDR2 SVGEGT. The V and J ends lost 0 bases and 4 bases respectively, with 9 bases between them. CDR3 length: 14 amino acids. The CDR3 region is CASSYSFGGTEAFF. In DNA, the CDR3 is TGTGCCAGCAGTTACTCATTTGGGGGCACTGAAGCTTTCTTT.

J is TRBJ1-6 and V is TRBV4-3; possibly TRBD1 for D (5 bases). The CDR3 consists of 17 residues. Germline V lookup: CDR1 LGHNA, CDR2 YSLEER. V was trimmed by 0 bases and J by 13 bases, leaving 22 bases between them. The CDR3 loop reads CASSQEVGPARLVPLHF. Written as DNA, the CDR3 is TGCGCCAGCAGCCAAGAGGTGGGGCCCGCTCGGCTTGTTCCCCTCCACTTT.

This chain joins TRBV5-6 and TRBJ1-4, with D perhaps TRBD1 (6 bases). Looked up from germline, CDR1 is SGHDT and CDR2 is YYEEEE. The CDR3 totals 15 residues. V was shortened by 4 bases and J by 8 bases, with 18 bases between the two germline ends. In nucleotides, the CDR3 is TGTGCCAGCAGCGAAGGGACAATCGGGTTGGAAAAACTGTTTTTT. Encoded protein: CASSEGTIGLEKLFF.

This clone was seen only once. The chain couples TRBV28 to TRBJ1-1; no firm D call. V was cut by 5 bases and J by 4 bases, with 11 bases left in between. Germline CDR1 is MDHEN and CDR2 is SYDVKM. The CDR3 spans 13 residues. CDR3 coding DNA: TGTGCCAGCAGTCTGACCCGACGCACTGAAGCTTTCTTT. It codes for CASSLTRRTEAFF.

The chain has TRBV7-6 and TRBJ2-3, with 10 bases aligning to TRBD2. Germline V gene data show CDR1 as SGHVS and CDR2 as FNYEAQ. The CDR3 covers 15 residues. Unmatched junction bases numbered 4, after V lost 4 bases and J lost 3 bases. The chain's CDR3 is CASSSASGSTDTQYF. Here the CDR3 DNA reads TGTGCCAGCAGCTCGGCTAGCGGGAGTACAGATACGCAGTATTTT.

The rearrangement joins TRBV6-4 to TRBJ1-5, with D unclear. The CDR3 has 13 amino acids. Per germline, CDR1 MRHNA and CDR2 SNTAGT. V lost 6 bases and J lost 4, with 10 bases in between. In DNA, the CDR3 is TGTGCCAGCAGCCTGACTAATAATCAGCCCCAGCATTTT. Its translation: CASSLTNNQPQHF.

This clone was seen once. This chain joins TRBV3-1 (or the pseudogene TRBV3-2) and TRBJ1-6; D remains unclear. Trimming removed 0 bases from V and 9 bases from J, with 12 bases in between. The length of the CDR3 is 15 residues. Germline V lookup: CDR1 LGHDT, CDR2 YNNKEL (reference sequence). CDR3 in DNA: TGTGCCAGCAGCCAAGATTTTCAGTTTTTTTCACCCCTCCACTTT. Protein: CASSQDFQFFSPLHF.

The chain links TRBV7-2 to TRBJ2-1; D gene ambiguous. The CDR3 consists of 15 residues. V dropped 0 bases and J dropped 5 bases, with 11 bases sitting between them. Germline CDR1 and CDR2: SGHTA and FQGNSA. As DNA, the CDR3 is TGTGCCAGCAGCTTAGCCCCGGACCAACACAATGAGCAGTTCTTC. As protein: CASSLAPDQHNEQFF. Based on the CDR3 plus reference TRBV7-2 and TRBJ2-1, the full variable domain is GAGVSQSPSNKVTEKGKDVELRCDPISGHTALYWYRQSLGQGLEFLIYFQGNSAPDKSGLPSDRFSAERTGGSVSTLTIQRTQQEDSAVYLCASSLAPDQHNEQFFGPGTRLTVL.

The J gene is TRBJ2-7, the V gene TRBV7-9; no definite D call. The germline V gene has CDR1 SEHNR and CDR2 FQNEAQ (reference sequence). V gave up 3 bases and J gave up 4 bases, with 4 bases separating them. CDR3 length: 11 amino acids. The CDR3 bases are TGTGCCAGCAGCTTTGAGTACGAGCAGTACTTC. It specifies CASSFEYEQYF.

V is TRBV7-2 and J is TRBJ1-6, with TRBD1 matching over 9 bases. This CDR3 comprises 16 residues. Germline V lookup: CDR1 SGHTA, CDR2 FQGNSA. J lost 9 bases, V lost 3 bases, and 9 bases had no gene match. The CDR3 loop is CASSLGTGLAGSPLHF. CDR3 in DNA: TGTGCCAGCAGCTTGGGGACAGGGTTGGCGGGTTCACCCCTCCACTTT.

The rearrangement joins TRBV7-2 to TRBJ1-1, with TRBD1 identical over 10 bases. This CDR3 is 14 amino acids long. The germline gives CDR1 SGHTA, CDR2 FQGNSA. Germline trimming cut 3 bases from V and 5 bases from J; bases unmatched to any gene: 3. Here the CDR3 DNA reads TGTGCCAGCAGCTTCCGACAGGGGGCAACTGAAGCTTTCTTT. This codes for CASSFRQGATEAFF.

The V gene is TRBV28, the J gene TRBJ2-1; 7 bases fit TRBD1. The CDR3 is 14 residues long. Germline CDR1 and CDR2: MDHEN and SYDVKM. After removal of 4 bases from V and 5 bases from J, the junction contained 5 bases not matched to a gene. Here the CDR3 reads CASSSSGQNNEQFF. CDR3 bases: TGTGCCAGCAGTTCCTCGGGACAGAACAATGAGCAGTTCTTC.

The chain carries TRBV19 and TRBJ2-1, with TRBD2 matching 8 bases. The CDR3 is 16 amino acids. V lost 3 bases, J lost 5 bases, and 9 bases stayed unmatched. The germline V gene encodes CDR1 LNHDA and CDR2 SQIVND (reference sequence). CDR3 DNA: TGTGCCAGTAGTATCGGGGGGACTAGAGAGAACAATGAGCAGTTCTTC. Translation gives CASSIGGTRENNEQFF.

The chain couples TRBV6-5 to TRBJ1-6; D is perhaps TRBD1 (5 bases). The CDR3 is made up of 16 amino acids. Trimming cost V 0 bases and J 8 bases, with 14 bases left between them. CDR1 and CDR2 (germline): MNHEY, SVGAGI. DNA of the CDR3: TGTGCCAGCAGTTACTCGACCGGGACGGGAGATTCACCCCTCCACTTT. Its protein product is CASSYSTGTGDSPLHF.

The chain recombines TRBV7-2 with TRBJ2-7; D is ambiguous. Trimming cost V 5 bases and J 1 base, with 6 bases left between them. Germline values: CDR1 SGHTA, CDR2 FQGNSA. The CDR3 is 12 amino acids. The DNA of the CDR3 is TGTGCCAGCAGCCACGGATCCTACGAGCAGTACTTC. Translated, it gives CASSHGSYEQYF.

V gene TRBV19 combines with J gene TRBJ2-2; D ambiguous. Trimming left V 3 bases short and J 6 bases short, with 11 bases between. The V gene's germline CDR1 is LNHDA and CDR2 SQIVND (reference sequence). The CDR3 totals 14 residues. The CDR3 nucleotides are TGTGCCAGTAGTATCTTCTCAAGGTCCGGGGAGCTGTTTTTT. Amino acids: CASSIFSRSGELFF.

V is TRBV2 and J is TRBJ2-2, with a weak D call TRBD1 (6 bases). The CDR3 is made up of 14 amino acids. The V and J ends lost 7 bases and 3 bases respectively, with 12 bases between them. Germline CDR1 SNHLY, CDR2 FYNNEI. As DNA, the CDR3 is TGTGCCAGCACCGCAGGGGTTGACACCGGGGAGCTGTTTTTT. Translation gives CASTAGVDTGELFF.

The chain links TRBV5-1 to TRBJ1-4; the D gene is possibly TRBD1 (6 bases). The V and J ends lost 4 bases and 2 bases respectively, with 9 bases between them. This CDR3 has 14 residues. CDR1 SGHRS and CDR2 YFSETQ come from the germline V gene. CDR3 loop: CASSLDSTNEKLFF. The CDR3 nucleotides read TGCGCCAGCAGCCTGGACAGCACTAATGAAAAACTGTTTTTT. The variable domain in full, completed from reference TRBV5-1 and TRBJ1-4, reads KAGVTQTPRYLIKTRGQQVTLSCSPISGHRSVSWYQQTPGQGLQFLFEYFSETQRNKGNFPGRFSGRQFSNSRSEMNVSTLELGDSALYLCASSLDSTNEKLFFGSGTQLSVL.

The rearrangement uses TRBV30 and TRBJ2-1, with 8 bases matching TRBD2. V was clipped by 1 base and J by 4 bases; unmatched bases: 3. The V gene's germline CDR1 is GTSNPN and CDR2 SVGIG (reference sequence). The CDR3 contains 14 residues. CDR3 sequence reads: CAWSGTGGYNEQFF. The CDR3 nucleotides read TGTGCCTGGAGTGGGACGGGAGGGTACAATGAGCAGTTCTTC.

The CDR3 DNA is TGTGCCAGCTCACCACCAGGACAGGTAAATCAGCCCCAGCATTTT. Its translation: CASSPPGQVNQPQHF. This chain links TRBV18 with TRBJ1-5; 7 bases are shared with TRBD1. From germline, CDR1 is KGHSH and CDR2 LQKENI. The CDR3 has 15 residues. The V and J ends lost 0 bases and 4 bases, in that order; junction bases with no gene match: 3. Based on the CDR3 plus reference TRBV18 and TRBJ1-5, the full variable domain is NAGVMQNPRHLVRRRGQEARLRCSPMKGHSHVYWYRQLPEEGLKFMVYLQKENIIDESGMPKERFSAEFPKEGPSILRIQQVVRGDSAAYFCASSPPGQVNQPQHFGDGTRLSIL.

This chain joins TRBV6-5 and TRBJ2-1, with 9 bases matching TRBD2. V trimming: 1 base; J trimming: 5 bases; junction bases outside the gene matches: 3. The CDR3 covers 15 residues. Per the germline V gene, CDR1 is MNHEY and CDR2 is SVGAGI. CDR3 bases: TGTGCCAGCAGTTACTTACCTAGCGGGAACAATGAGCAGTTCTTC. It translates to CASSYLPSGNNEQFF.

The rearrangement joins TRBV19 to TRBJ2-1; D is perhaps TRBD2 (6 bases). This CDR3 is 13 amino acids long. With 11 bases removed from V and 4 bases from J, the gap between germline ends came to 15 bases. The germline gives CDR1 LNHDA, CDR2 SQIVND (reference sequence). The CDR3 coding sequence is TGTGCCTCAGGGTGGGCGGGATACAATGAGCAGTTCTTC. Its translation is CASGWAGYNEQFF.

The chain couples TRBV5-1 to TRBJ2-1, with TRBD2 identical over 7 bases. Looked up from germline, CDR1 is SGHRS and CDR2 is YFSETQ. The V segment lost 0 bases and the J segment 7 bases; nucleotides outside the gene matches: 1. CDR3 length: 13 amino acids. CDR3 bases: TGCGCCAGCAGCTTGGGACTAGCAAATGAGCAGTTCTTC. Translated, it gives CASSLGLANEQFF.

V is TRBV4-3 and J is TRBJ2-3; a possible D gene is TRBD1 (6 bases). Germline assignment: CDR1 LGHNA and CDR2 YSLEER. The CDR3 totals 16 residues. V was trimmed by 4 bases and J by 3 bases, leaving 17 bases between them. CDR3 sequence reads: CASSRQQGDMTDTQYF. The CDR3 bases are TGCGCCAGCAGCCGCCAACAGGGAGATATGACAGATACGCAGTATTTT.

The chain has TRBV11-2 and TRBJ2-3; D uncertain. This CDR3 spans 17 amino acids. The V gene's germline CDR1 is SGHAT and CDR2 FQNNGV. V was clipped by 4 bases and J by 2 bases, with 19 bases between them. CDR3 in DNA: TGTGCCAGCAGCTCGAGACTGAGCGTTATGAACACAGATACGCAGTATTTT. Residues: CASSSRLSVMNTDTQYF.

About this clone itself: Sequence at one end of the junction differs from germline and may be a read error. The chain has TRBV7-7 and TRBJ1-2; D gene ambiguous. The germline V gene has CDR1 SSHAT and CDR2 FNYEAQ (reference sequence). The CDR3 runs to 15 residues. The CDR3 sequence is CASRSDGRAEYGYTF. CDR3 coding DNA: TGTGCTAGCAGGTCCGACGGGAGAGCGGAATATGGCTACACCTTC. Based on the CDR3 plus reference TRBV7-7 and TRBJ1-2, the full variable domain is GAGVSQSPRYKVTKRGQDVTLRCDPISSHATLYWYQQALGQGPEFLTYFNYEAQPDKSGLPSDRFSAERPEGSISTLTIQRTEQRDSAMYRCASRSDGRAEYGYTFGSGTRLTVV.